This T cell receptor beta chain was observed in a study of cytomegalovirus exposure and HLA in healthy donors. The V gene end was trimmed by 2 bases and the J gene end by 2 bases; junction bases not matched to a gene: 4. Germline values: CDR1 SGHVS, CDR2 FQNEAQ. This CDR3 contains 15 residues. Profiling relied on immunoSEQ multiplex PCR, and the TCRdb table lists in-frame clones only, not all of them. In the table there are roughly 76,000 clones, about 94% of which are singletons. The clonotype was recovered from a man aged 18 to 30 in good health and CMV-seropositive. Sequencing was done on a sample of PBMCs. The chain is built from TRBV7-8 and TRBJ2-7; 9 bases are shared with TRBD2. CDR3 in amino acids: CASSLRSSGAYEQYF. The CDR3 bases are TGTGCCAGCAGCTTACGATCTAGCGGGGCCTACGAGCAGTACTTC.